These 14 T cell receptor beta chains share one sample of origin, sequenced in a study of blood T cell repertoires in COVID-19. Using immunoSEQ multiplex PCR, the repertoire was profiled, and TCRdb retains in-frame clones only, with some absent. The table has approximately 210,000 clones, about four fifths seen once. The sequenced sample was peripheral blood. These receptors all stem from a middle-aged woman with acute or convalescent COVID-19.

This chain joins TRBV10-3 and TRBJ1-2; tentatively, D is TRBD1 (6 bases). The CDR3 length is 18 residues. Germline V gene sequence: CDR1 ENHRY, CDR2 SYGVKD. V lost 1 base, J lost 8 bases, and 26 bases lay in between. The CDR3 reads CAISELLQGIGELFGYTF. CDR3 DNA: TGTGCCATCAGTGAGTTGTTACAGGGAATTGGGGAACTCTTCGGCTACACCTTC.

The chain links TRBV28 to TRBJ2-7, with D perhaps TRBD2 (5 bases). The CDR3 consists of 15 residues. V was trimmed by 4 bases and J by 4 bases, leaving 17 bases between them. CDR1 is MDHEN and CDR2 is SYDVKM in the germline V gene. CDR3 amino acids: CASSYVASRGYEQYF. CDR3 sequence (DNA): TGTGCCAGCAGTTATGTCGCAAGTCGGGGTTACGAGCAGTACTTC.

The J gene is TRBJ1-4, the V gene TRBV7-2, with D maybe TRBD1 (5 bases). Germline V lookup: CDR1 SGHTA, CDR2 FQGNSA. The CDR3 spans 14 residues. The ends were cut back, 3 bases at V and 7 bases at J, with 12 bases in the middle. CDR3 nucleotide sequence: TGTGCCAGCAGCTTTACGTCGGGGGGTGAAAAACTGTTTTTT. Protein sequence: CASSFTSGGEKLFF. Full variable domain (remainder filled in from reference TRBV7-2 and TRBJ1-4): GAGVSQSPSNKVTEKGKDVELRCDPISGHTALYWYRQSLGQGLEFLIYFQGNSAPDKSGLPSDRFSAERTGGSVSTLTIQRTQQEDSAVYLCASSFTSGGEKLFFGSGTQLSVL.

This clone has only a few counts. The CDR3: CASSFRVLNEKLFF. The CDR3 region has the DNA TGTGCCAGCAGCTTCCGGGTCCTTAATGAAAAACTGTTTTTT. The chain links TRBV5-5 to TRBJ1-4; D gene unclear. Looked up from germline, CDR1 is SGHKS and CDR2 is YYEKEE (reference sequence). The length of the CDR3 is 14 residues. V was pared by 2 bases and J by 4 bases, with 9 bases between.

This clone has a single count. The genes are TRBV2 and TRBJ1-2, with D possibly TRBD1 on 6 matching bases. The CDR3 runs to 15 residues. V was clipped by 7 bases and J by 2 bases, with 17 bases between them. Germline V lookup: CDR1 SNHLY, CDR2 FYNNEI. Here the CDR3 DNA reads TGTGCCAGCAAAAAGGACAGCCGGATAAACTATGGCTACACCTTC. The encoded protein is CASKKDSRINYGYTF.

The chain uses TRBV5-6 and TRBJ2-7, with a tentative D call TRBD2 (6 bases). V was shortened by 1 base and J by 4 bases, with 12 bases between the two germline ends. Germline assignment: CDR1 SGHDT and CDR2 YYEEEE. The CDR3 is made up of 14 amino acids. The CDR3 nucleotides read TGTGCCAGCAGCTTGCGGGGGTCAGCTTACGAGCAGTACTTC. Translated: CASSLRGSAYEQYF.

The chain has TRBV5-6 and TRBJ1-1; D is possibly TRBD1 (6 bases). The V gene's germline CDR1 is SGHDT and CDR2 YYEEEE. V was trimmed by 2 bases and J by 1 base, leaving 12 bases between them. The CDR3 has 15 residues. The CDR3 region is CASSLYPGQNTEAFF. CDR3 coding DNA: TGTGCCAGCAGCTTATACCCGGGACAGAACACTGAAGCTTTCTTT.

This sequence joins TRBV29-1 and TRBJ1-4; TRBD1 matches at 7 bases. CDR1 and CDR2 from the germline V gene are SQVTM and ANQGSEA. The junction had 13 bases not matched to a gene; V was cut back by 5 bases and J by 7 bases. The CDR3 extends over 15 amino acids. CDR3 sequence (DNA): TGCAGCGTTAGCCGACAGGGAGGCGCTGGTGAAAAACTGTTTTTT. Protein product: CSVSRQGGAGEKLFF.

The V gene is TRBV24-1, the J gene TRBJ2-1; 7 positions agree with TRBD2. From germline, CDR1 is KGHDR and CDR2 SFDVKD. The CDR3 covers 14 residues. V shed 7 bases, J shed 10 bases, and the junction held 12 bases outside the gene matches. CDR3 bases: TGTGCCACCAGATCGACCGGGACTACCATAGAGCAGTTCTTC. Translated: CATRSTGTTIEQFF.

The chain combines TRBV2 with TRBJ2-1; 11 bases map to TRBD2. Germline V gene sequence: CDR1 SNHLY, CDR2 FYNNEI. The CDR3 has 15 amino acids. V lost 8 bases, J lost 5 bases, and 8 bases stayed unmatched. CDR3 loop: CASALAGGPHNEQFF. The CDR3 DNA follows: TGTGCCAGCGCCTTAGCGGGGGGGCCTCACAATGAGCAGTTCTTC.

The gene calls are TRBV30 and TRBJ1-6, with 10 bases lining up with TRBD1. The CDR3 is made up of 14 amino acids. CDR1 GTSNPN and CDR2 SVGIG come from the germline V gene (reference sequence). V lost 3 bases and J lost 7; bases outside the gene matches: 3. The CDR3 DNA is TGTGCCTGGAGGCTGACAGGGGGCAATTCACCCCTCCACTTT. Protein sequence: CAWRLTGGNSPLHF.

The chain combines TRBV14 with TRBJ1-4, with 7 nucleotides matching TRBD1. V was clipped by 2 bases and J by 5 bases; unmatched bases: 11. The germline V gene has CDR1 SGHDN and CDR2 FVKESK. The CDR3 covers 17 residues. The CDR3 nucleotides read TGTGCCAGCAGCCAACGTCCTTTAGGGACAGCAAATGAAAAACTGTTTTTT. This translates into CASSQRPLGTANEKLFF. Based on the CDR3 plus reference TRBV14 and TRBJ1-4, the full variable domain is EAGVTQFPSHSVIEKGQTVTLRCDPISGHDNLYWYRRVMGKEIKFLLHFVKESKQDESGMPNNRFLAERTGGTYSTLKVQPAELEDSGVYFCASSQRPLGTANEKLFFGSGTQLSVL.

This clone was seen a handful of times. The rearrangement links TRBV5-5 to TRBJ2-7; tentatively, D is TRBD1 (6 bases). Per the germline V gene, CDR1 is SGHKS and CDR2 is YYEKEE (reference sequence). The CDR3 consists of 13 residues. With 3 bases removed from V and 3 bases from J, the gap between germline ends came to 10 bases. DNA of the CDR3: TGTGCCAGCAGCTGGACAGATTACTACGAGCAGTACTTC. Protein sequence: CASSWTDYYEQYF.

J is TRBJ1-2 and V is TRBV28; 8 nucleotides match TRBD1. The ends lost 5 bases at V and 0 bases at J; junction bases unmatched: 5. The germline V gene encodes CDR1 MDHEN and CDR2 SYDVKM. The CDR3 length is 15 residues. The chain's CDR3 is CASSQGARANYGYTF. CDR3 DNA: TGTGCCAGCAGTCAGGGGGCCCGCGCTAACTATGGCTACACCTTC.